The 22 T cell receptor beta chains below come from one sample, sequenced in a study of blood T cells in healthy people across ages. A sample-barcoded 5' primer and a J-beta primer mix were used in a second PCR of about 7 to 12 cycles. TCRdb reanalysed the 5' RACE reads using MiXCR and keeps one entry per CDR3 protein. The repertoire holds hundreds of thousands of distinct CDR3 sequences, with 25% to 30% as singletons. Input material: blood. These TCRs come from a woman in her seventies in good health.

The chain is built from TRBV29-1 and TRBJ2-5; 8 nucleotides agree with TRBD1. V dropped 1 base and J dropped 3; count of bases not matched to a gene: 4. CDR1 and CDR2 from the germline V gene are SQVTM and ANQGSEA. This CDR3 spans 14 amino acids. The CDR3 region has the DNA TGCAGCGTTGAAGCCCTGACAGGGGAAGAGACCCAGTACTTC. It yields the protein CSVEALTGEETQYF.

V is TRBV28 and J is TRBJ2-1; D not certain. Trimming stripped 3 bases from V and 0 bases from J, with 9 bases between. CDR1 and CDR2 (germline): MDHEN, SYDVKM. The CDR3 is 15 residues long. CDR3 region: CASSLYSSSYNEQFF. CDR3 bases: TGTGCCAGCAGTTTGTACAGTAGCTCCTACAATGAGCAGTTCTTC.

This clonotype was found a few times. The CDR3: CASSSWQGTYEQYF. In nucleotides, the CDR3 is TGTGCCAGCAGTTCTTGGCAGGGGACCTACGAGCAGTACTTC. The gene calls are TRBV6-6 and TRBJ2-5, with D possibly being TRBD1 (6 bases). The J call may be faulty, since TRBJ2-7 better matches the DNA end. Looked up from germline, CDR1 is MNHNY and CDR2 is SVGAGI (reference sequence). This CDR3 has 14 residues.

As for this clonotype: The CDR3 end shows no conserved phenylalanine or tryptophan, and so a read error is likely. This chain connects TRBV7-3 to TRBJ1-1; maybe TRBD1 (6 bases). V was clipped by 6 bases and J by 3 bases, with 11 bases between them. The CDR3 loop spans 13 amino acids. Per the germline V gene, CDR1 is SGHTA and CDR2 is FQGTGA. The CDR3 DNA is TGTGCCAGCAGTCAAGGGGGAGACACTGAAGCTTTCTCT. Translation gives CASSQGGDTEAFS.

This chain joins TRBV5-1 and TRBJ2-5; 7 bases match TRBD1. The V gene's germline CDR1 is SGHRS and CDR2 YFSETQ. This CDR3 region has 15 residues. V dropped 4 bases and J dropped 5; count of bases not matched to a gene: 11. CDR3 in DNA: TGCGCCAGCAGCACCCTGACAGGGACGTCTGAGACCCAGTACTTC. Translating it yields CASSTLTGTSETQYF.

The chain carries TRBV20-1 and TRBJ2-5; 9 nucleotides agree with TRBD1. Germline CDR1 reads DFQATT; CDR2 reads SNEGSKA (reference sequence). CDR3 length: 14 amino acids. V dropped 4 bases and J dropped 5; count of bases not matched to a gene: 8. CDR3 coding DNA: TGCAGTGCTATCACAGGGGGCTCGGGGGAGACCCAGTACTTC. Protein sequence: CSAITGGSGETQYF.

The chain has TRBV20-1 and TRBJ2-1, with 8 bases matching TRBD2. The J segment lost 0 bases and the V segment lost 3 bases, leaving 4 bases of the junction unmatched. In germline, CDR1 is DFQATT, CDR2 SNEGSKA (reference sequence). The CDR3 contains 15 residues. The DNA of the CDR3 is TGCAGTGCTAGTTTACTAGCGGTCTCCTACAATGAGCAGTTCTTC. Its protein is CSASLLAVSYNEQFF.

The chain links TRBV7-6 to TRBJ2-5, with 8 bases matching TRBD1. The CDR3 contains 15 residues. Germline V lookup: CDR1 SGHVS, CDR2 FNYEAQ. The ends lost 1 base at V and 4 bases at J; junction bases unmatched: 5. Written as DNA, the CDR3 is TGTGCCAGCAGCTTAGACCCCAGGGGGCCAGAGACCCAGTACTTC. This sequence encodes CASSLDPRGPETQYF.

The CDR3 DNA is TGTGCCAGCAGCGTAGACGACGGGGTAGGTGGGCCGGCAGAGACCCAGTACTTC. Its protein product is CASSVDDGVGGPAETQYF. This chain links TRBV9 with TRBJ2-5, with D possibly matching TRBD2 (5 bases). Trimming took 0 bases from V and 4 from J, leaving 22 bases between them. This CDR3 is 18 amino acids long. The germline gives CDR1 SGDLS, CDR2 YYNGEE.

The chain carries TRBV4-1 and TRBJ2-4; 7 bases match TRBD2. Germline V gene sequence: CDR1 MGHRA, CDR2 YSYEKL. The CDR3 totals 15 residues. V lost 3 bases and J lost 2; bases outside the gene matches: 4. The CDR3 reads CASSQPGGPKNIQYF. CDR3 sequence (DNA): TGCGCCAGCAGCCAGCCGGGGGGTCCCAAAAACATTCAGTACTTC.

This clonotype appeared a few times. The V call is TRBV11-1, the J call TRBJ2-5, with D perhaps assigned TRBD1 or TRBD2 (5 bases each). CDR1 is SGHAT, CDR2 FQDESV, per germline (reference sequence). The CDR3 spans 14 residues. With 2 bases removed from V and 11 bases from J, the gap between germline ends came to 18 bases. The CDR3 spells CASSLLQGTSGQYF. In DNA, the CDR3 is TGTGCCAGCAGCTTACTGCAGGGTACAAGCGGACAGTACTTC. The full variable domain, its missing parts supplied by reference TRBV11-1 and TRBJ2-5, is EAEVAQSPRYKITEKSQAVAFWCDPISGHATLYWYRQILGQGPELLVQFQDESVVDDSQLPKDRFSAERLKGVDSTLKIQPAELGDSAMYLCASSLLQGTSGQYFGPGTRLLVL.

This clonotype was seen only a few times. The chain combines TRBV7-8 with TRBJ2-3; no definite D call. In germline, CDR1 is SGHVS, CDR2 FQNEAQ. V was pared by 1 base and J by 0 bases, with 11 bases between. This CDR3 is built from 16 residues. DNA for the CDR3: TGTGCCAGCAGCTTAGGGGCTAAGACTAGCACAGATACGCAGTATTTT. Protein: CASSLGAKTSTDTQYF.

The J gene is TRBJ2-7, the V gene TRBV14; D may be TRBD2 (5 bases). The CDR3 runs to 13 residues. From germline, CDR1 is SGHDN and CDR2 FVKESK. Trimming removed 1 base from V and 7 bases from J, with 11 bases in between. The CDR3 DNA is TGTGCCAGCAGCCAAGTTGGACTGAGGGAGCAGTACTTC. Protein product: CASSQVGLREQYF.

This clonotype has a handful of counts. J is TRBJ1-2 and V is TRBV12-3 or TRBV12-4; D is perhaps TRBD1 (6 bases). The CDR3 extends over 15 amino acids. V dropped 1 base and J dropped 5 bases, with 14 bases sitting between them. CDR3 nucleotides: TGTGCCAGCAGTTTAGATGGACAGCTCTATTATGGCTACACCTTC. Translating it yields CASSLDGQLYYGYTF.

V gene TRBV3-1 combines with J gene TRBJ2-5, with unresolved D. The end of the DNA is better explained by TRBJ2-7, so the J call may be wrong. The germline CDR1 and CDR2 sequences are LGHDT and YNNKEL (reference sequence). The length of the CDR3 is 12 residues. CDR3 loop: CASSQRSLEQYF. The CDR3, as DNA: TGTGCCAGCAGCCAACGGAGCCTCGAGCAGTACTTC.

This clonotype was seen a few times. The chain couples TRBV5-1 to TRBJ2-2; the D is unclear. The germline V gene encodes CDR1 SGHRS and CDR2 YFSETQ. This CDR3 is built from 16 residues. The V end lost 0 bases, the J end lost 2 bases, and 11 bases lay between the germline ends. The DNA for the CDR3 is TGCGCCAGCAGCTTGGTTCCGGTGGGTAACACCGGGGAGCTGTTTTTT. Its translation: CASSLVPVGNTGELFF.

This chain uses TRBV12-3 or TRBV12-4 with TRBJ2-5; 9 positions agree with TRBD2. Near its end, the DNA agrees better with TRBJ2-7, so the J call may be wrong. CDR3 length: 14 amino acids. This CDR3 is CASSLGPSGTEQYF. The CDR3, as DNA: TGTGCCAGCAGTTTAGGGCCTAGCGGGACCGAGCAGTACTTC.

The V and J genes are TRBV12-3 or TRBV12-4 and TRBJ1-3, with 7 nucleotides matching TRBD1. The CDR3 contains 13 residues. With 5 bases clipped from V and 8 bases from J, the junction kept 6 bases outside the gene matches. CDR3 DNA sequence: TGTGCCAGCAGTCCTACTGGACAGGACACCATATATTTT. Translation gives CASSPTGQDTIYF.

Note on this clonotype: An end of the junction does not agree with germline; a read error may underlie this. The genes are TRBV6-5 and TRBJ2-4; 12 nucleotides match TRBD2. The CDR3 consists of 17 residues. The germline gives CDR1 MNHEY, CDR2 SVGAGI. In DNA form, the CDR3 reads TGTGCCAGCAGTTTCAGACTAGCGGGAGCGGCCAAAAACATTCGGTACTTC. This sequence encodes CASSFRLAGAAKNIRYF.

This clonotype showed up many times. The CDR3, as DNA: TGTGCCAGCAGCTTAAGCCGTAGGTCCGGGAATGAGCAGTTCTTC. This gives the protein CASSLSRRSGNEQFF. The chain couples TRBV7-2 to TRBJ2-1; D remains ambiguous. The germline gives CDR1 SGHTA, CDR2 FQGNSA. V lost 2 bases to trimming and J lost 7 bases, with 15 bases between them. This CDR3 comprises 15 residues.

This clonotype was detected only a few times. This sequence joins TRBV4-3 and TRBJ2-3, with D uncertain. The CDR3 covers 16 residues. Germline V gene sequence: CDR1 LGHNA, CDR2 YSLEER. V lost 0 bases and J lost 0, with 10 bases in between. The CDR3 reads CASSQEVVSSTDTQYF. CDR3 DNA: TGCGCCAGCAGCCAAGAGGTGGTCTCTAGCACAGATACGCAGTATTTT.

The CDR3 is CSVVTVSSYNEQFF. As DNA, the CDR3 is TGCAGCGTTGTTACAGTAAGCTCCTACAATGAGCAGTTCTTC. V usage is TRBV29-1 and J usage is TRBJ2-1; D not certain. Germline loops: CDR1 SQVTM, CDR2 ANQGSEA. The V gene lost 4 bases and the J gene lost 0 bases, with 10 bases spanning the gap. This CDR3 has 14 amino acids.